The next 7 T cell receptor beta chains were all read from a single sample in a study of shared clonotypes between healthy human individuals. Using immunoSEQ multiplex PCR, the repertoire was profiled, and TCRdb retains in-frame clones only, with some absent. The repertoire holds 450,000 to 500,000 clones, over 70% seen once, with about 13% in the top ten. Sample: PBMCs. These receptors originate from a woman between 35 and 50 years old in good health. Some clones in this sample may be carry-over from other donors' samples.

This chain connects TRBV4-2 to TRBJ2-6, with D possibly being TRBD2 (5 bases). V lost 0 bases and J lost 4, with 10 bases in between. The V gene's germline CDR1 is LGHNA and CDR2 YNFKEQ. This CDR3 is built from 16 residues. The CDR3 here is CASSQDRGRGANVLTF. The CDR3 DNA sequence: TGTGCCAGCAGCCAAGATCGGGGTAGAGGGGCCAACGTCCTGACTTTC.

With regard to this clone: It may be a read error: a sequence one base away is much more abundant. The same CDR3 is also encoded by other DNA sequences in this sample. The chain employs TRBV7-2 and TRBJ2-1, with D possibly being TRBD1 (5 bases). Trimming pared 5 bases from V and 10 bases from J, leaving 15 bases between. The germline gives CDR1 SGHTA, CDR2 FQGNSA. The CDR3 length is 13 residues. CDR3 coding DNA: TGTGCCAGCAGCCCCGGACAAGGGCTAGAGCAGTTCTTC. Translated, it gives CASSPGQGLEQFF.

As regards this clone: A read error is the likely source, as a far larger clone sits one nucleotide away. The rearrangement uses TRBV7-9 and TRBJ2-3; 8 bases map to TRBD2. Per germline, CDR1 SEHNR and CDR2 FQNEAQ (reference sequence). This CDR3 is built from 15 residues. The CDR3: CASSLSAGGQDTKYF. As DNA, the CDR3 is TGTGCCAGCAGCTTGTCGGCGGGAGGTCAAGATACGAAGTATTTT.

This clone was seen only a few times. V gene TRBV12-1 combines with J gene TRBJ1-5; the table calls TRBD1, which could not be checked here. TRBV12-1 is a pseudogene segment. The CDR3 is 17 amino acids. The CDR3 bases are TGTGCCAGCAGCTTGGATAGGCAGGGGAGCAGCAATCAGCCCCAGCATTTT. Protein product: CASSLDRQGSSNQPQHF.

Concerning this clone: A read error is the likely source, as a far larger clone sits one nucleotide away. The identical CDR3 is also encoded by other nucleotide sequences in the sample. The rearrangement joins TRBV6-1 to TRBJ2-7; D possibly corresponds to TRBD2 (7 bases). Germline CDR1 MNHNS, CDR2 SASEGT. The CDR3 is 15 residues long. The CDR3 here is CASSEAGTRSYEQYF. The CDR3 DNA reads TGTGCCAGTAGTGAAGCGGGGACACGCTCCTACGAGCAGTACTTC.

This sequence joins TRBV4-1 and TRBJ2-7; TRBD2 agrees at 7 bases. Germline V gene lookup returns CDR1 MGHRA and CDR2 YSYEKL. The CDR3 contains 15 residues. V was pared by 2 bases and J by 1 base, with 5 bases of the junction left unmatched. This chain's CDR3 is CASSQPASGSYEQYF. CDR3 nucleotides: TGCGCCAGCAGCCAACCGGCTAGCGGATCCTACGAGCAGTACTTC.

This clone came up a few times. This chain connects TRBV10-1 to TRBJ2-2; D uncertain. Germline V gives CDR1 WNHNN, CDR2 SYGVQD (reference sequence). Trimming cost V 6 bases and J 1 base, with 0 bases left between them. The CDR3 length is 11 residues. CDR3 sequence (DNA): TGCGCCAGCAGGAACACCGGGGAGCTGTTTTTT. Its protein product is CASRNTGELFF.